A single sample gave rise to the 19 T cell receptor beta chains below, sequenced in a study of CD8 T cells in ankylosing spondylitis. TCRdb reprocessed the 5' RACE reads via MiXCR and lists one record per CDR3 protein. The sample contains 200,000 to 300,000 distinct CDR3 sequences, 24% of which appear only once. The sequenced sample consisted of blood, either unsorted or a sorted T cell fraction (not recorded which). Every receptor here comes from a male donor with ankylosing spondylitis or in good health (not recorded which).

The CDR3 here is CASSYRSGGAMETQYF. The CDR3 DNA reads as TGTGCCAGCAGTTACCGTAGCGGGGGGGCCATGGAGACCCAGTACTTC. The V gene is TRBV6-5, the J gene TRBJ2-5; 11 bases are a match to TRBD2. The CDR3 covers 16 residues. Germline V gives CDR1 MNHEY, CDR2 SVGAGI. V was clipped by 2 bases and J by 5 bases; unmatched bases: 7.

This clonotype was seen a few times. The J gene is TRBJ2-5, the V gene TRBV14; D unclear. V shed 2 bases and J shed 5 bases, with 12 bases lying between them. The V gene's germline CDR1 is SGHDN and CDR2 FVKESK. CDR3 length: 14 residues. The CDR3 bases are TGTGCCAGCAGCCAACAACCAAGTTCCGAGACCCAGTACTTC. Its protein product is CASSQQPSSETQYF.

This clonotype appeared many times. This chain links TRBV12-3 or TRBV12-4 with TRBJ2-6; D perhaps matches TRBD2 (6 bases). The CDR3 extends over 15 amino acids. V lost 2 bases to trimming and J lost 2 bases, with 7 bases between them. The CDR3 DNA sequence: TGTGCCAGCAGTTTATCGGGGGCTGGGGCCAACGTCCTGACTTTC. Protein product: CASSLSGAGANVLTF.

This clonotype was detected ten times or more. The rearrangement joins TRBV3-1 to TRBJ2-7; TRBD2 matches at 9 bases. Germline loops: CDR1 LGHDT, CDR2 YNNKEL (reference sequence). The length of the CDR3 is 14 residues. Trimming at V came to 2 bases and at J to 2 bases, leaving 1 base not matched to a gene. In DNA, the CDR3 is TGTGCCAGCAGCCAATCTAGCGGGGCCTACGAGCAGTACTTC. Protein sequence: CASSQSSGAYEQYF.

This clonotype was detected only a few times. The chain combines TRBV29-1 with TRBJ2-5; D gene unclear. The V end lost 5 bases, the J end lost 2 bases, and 9 bases lay between the germline ends. This CDR3 has 12 amino acids. Germline CDR1 and CDR2: SQVTM and ANQGSEA. The CDR3 protein is CSVFLGQETQYF. The CDR3 DNA is TGCAGCGTTTTCCTCGGACAAGAGACCCAGTACTTC.

This clonotype was detected ten times or more. This sequence joins TRBV27 and TRBJ2-3; 7 bases match TRBD1. Unmatched junction bases numbered 11, after V lost 6 bases and J lost 2 bases. The germline V gene encodes CDR1 MNHEY and CDR2 SMNVEV (reference sequence). The CDR3 has 16 amino acids. The CDR3 here is CASRVVGQRLTDTQYF. For the CDR3, the DNA is TGTGCCAGCAGGGTGGTGGGACAGAGACTCACAGATACGCAGTATTTT.

At least ten counts were recorded for this clonotype. The chain joins TRBV4-2 to TRBJ2-7; D remains ambiguous. The germline gives CDR1 LGHNA, CDR2 YNFKEQ. This CDR3 is 17 amino acids long. V shed 1 base and J shed 5 bases, with 21 bases lying between them. The chain's CDR3 is CASSQVLQGLRVNEQYF. The CDR3 DNA follows: TGTGCCAGCAGCCAAGTTCTTCAAGGTTTAAGGGTCAACGAGCAGTACTTC.

This clonotype was seen a few times. The chain couples TRBV20-1 to TRBJ1-6; unclear D gene. The V end was cut by 3 bases, the J end by 7 bases, with 16 bases between. The CDR3 is made up of 15 amino acids. Germline V gene data show CDR1 as DFQATT and CDR2 as SNEGSKA (reference sequence). Here the CDR3 DNA reads TGCAGTGCTAGGGAGAGTGTTGATCTAAATTCACCCCTCCACTTT. It codes for CSARESVDLNSPLHF.

This clonotype came up a few times. The DNA for the CDR3 is TGTGCCAGCACCGACGGGGATTCACCCCTCCACTTT. Translated, it gives CASTDGDSPLHF. The chain links TRBV6-5 to TRBJ1-6, with D hard to call. The CDR3 is 12 amino acids. With 7 bases removed from V and 8 bases from J, the gap between germline ends came to 9 bases. Germline V gives CDR1 MNHEY, CDR2 SVGAGI.

This clonotype was counted a few times. The chain has TRBV20-1 and TRBJ1-1; possibly TRBD1 for D (6 bases). Per germline, CDR1 DFQATT and CDR2 SNEGSKA (reference sequence). V was clipped by 4 bases and J by 11 bases, with 14 bases between them. This CDR3 is built from 11 residues. CDR3 amino acids: CSATTVGGAFF. The CDR3 nucleotides read TGCAGTGCTACTACTGTAGGGGGGGCTTTCTTT.

The CDR3 spells CASTPGADTQYF. The CDR3 DNA reads TGTGCCAGCACCCCGGGGGCAGATACGCAGTATTTT. This sequence joins TRBV12-3 or TRBV12-4 and TRBJ2-3; TRBD2 is a possible D gene (6 bases). The CDR3 is made up of 12 amino acids. Trimming took off 7 bases at V and 4 bases at J, with 9 bases between the two ends.

The chain links TRBV15 to TRBJ2-7, with D hard to call. Looked up from germline, CDR1 is LNHNV and CDR2 is YYDKDF (reference sequence). The V gene lost 0 bases and the J gene lost 2 bases, with 5 bases spanning the gap. The length of the CDR3 is 13 residues. The CDR3 DNA sequence: TGTGCCACCAGCAGAGATCTCCCCTACGAGCAGTACTTC. Translation gives CATSRDLPYEQYF.

In this sample, this clonotype turned up a few times. The chain carries TRBV20-1 and TRBJ1-5; D is unresolved. The CDR3 runs 17 residues. V shed 1 base and J shed 1 base, with 17 bases lying between them. Germline loops: CDR1 DFQATT, CDR2 SNEGSKA (reference sequence). The CDR3 loop reads CSARVQNLRRSNQPQHF. Written as DNA, the CDR3 is TGCAGTGCTAGAGTTCAAAATCTTAGACGGAGCAATCAGCCCCAGCATTTT.

This clonotype has a count of ten or more. The rearrangement links TRBV12-3 or TRBV12-4 to TRBJ2-1, with a possible D match to TRBD1 (6 bases). There are 14 residues in the CDR3. V was pared by 10 bases and J by 8 bases, with 21 bases between. This CDR3 is CAIHKAGPGDEQFF. Here the CDR3 DNA reads TGTGCCATACACAAAGCAGGGCCAGGGGATGAGCAGTTCTTC.

The chain carries TRBV12-3 or TRBV12-4 and TRBJ2-5, with D perhaps matching TRBD1 or TRBD2 (7 bases each). With 3 bases removed from V and 4 bases from J, the gap between germline ends came to 12 bases. The CDR3 has 14 residues. CDR3 sequence (DNA): TGTGCCAGCAGTTTCGGCAGGGGGGGAGAGACCCAGTACTTC. It yields the protein CASSFGRGGETQYF.

The count of this clonotype is one. V gene TRBV12-3 or TRBV12-4 combines with J gene TRBJ2-2; no clear D gene. The V and J ends lost 6 bases and 8 bases respectively, with 10 bases between them. The CDR3 spans 12 residues. The CDR3 region is CASRLVEGELFF. The CDR3, as DNA: TGTGCCAGCAGGCTCGTCGAAGGGGAGCTGTTTTTT.

This clonotype turned up a few times. V usage is TRBV10-3 and J usage is TRBJ2-5; tentative D call: TRBD2 (5 bases). Trimming stripped 10 bases from V and 5 bases from J, with 23 bases between. This CDR3 has 15 amino acids. Germline CDR1 is ENHRY and CDR2 is SYGVKD. CDR3 in amino acids: CATGVMLASWETQYF. CDR3 sequence (DNA): TGTGCCACCGGGGTCATGCTAGCCTCCTGGGAGACCCAGTACTTC.

This clonotype was seen ten or more times. The chain employs TRBV20-1 and TRBJ1-1; possibly TRBD1 for D (6 bases). Trimming stripped 4 bases from V and 3 bases from J, with 18 bases between. The CDR3 is 15 residues long. The germline CDR1 and CDR2 sequences are DFQATT and SNEGSKA (reference sequence). The CDR3 DNA reads TGCAGTGCTACCAACCCCGGGACACTATACACTGAAGCTTTCTTT. Its protein product is CSATNPGTLYTEAFF.

The CDR3 is CASSHPGNRVFDGYTF. The DNA of the CDR3 is TGTGCCAGCAGCCATCCCGGAAACAGGGTGTTCGATGGCTACACCTTC. The chain uses TRBV11-2 and TRBJ1-2; D may be TRBD1 (6 bases). CDR1 is SGHAT, CDR2 FQNNGV, per germline. V was clipped by 5 bases and J by 6 bases, with 22 bases between them. This CDR3 is 16 amino acids long.